This paragraph covers one T cell receptor beta chain sequence. Its antigen is currently unknown. V lost 4 bases, J lost 5 bases, and 10 bases stayed unmatched. Per the germline V gene, CDR1 is SGHDN and CDR2 is FVKESK. The CDR3 is made up of 15 amino acids. The data originate from a study of beta chain features in type 1 diabetes. Study details: What patients shared with healthy donors was a similar profile of age, gender and cell yields.

Expressed TCRB transcripts were sequenced, since all the RNA that had been isolated was reverse transcribed. Method: immunoSEQ multiplex PCR; TCRdb's copy keeps in-frame clones and lacks some. The table includes fewer than 500,000 clones, roughly 14% detected once. Study-wide results and caveats: The naive, central memory and Treg TCRB repertoires looked more alike in patients than they did in healthy donors. Sequencing of cDNA might inflate the share of cells that strongly express TCR. Any HLA type influence on TCRB rearrangement was left unresolved here.

What was sequenced was naive CD4+ T cells from blood. This TCR came from a man aged 25 to 40 in good health. The V and J genes are TRBV14 and TRBJ2-5; the match to TRBD1 covers 7 bases. CDR3 DNA sequence: TGTGCCAGCAGCCGCAGAACAGGGGACGACGAGACCCAGTACTTC. Its protein is CASSRRTGDDETQYF. The complete variable domain, with remaining parts taken from reference TRBV14 and TRBJ2-5, reads EAGVTQFPSHSVIEKGQTVTLRCDPISGHDNLYWYRRVMGKEIKFLLHFVKESKQDESGMPNNRFLAERTGGTYSTLKVQPAELEDSGVYFCASSRRTGDDETQYFGPGTRLLVL.